This T cell receptor (beta chain) was obtained from a study of cytomegalovirus exposure and HLA in healthy donors. Background on the study: Ancestry clustering placed 81% of over 300 genotyped donors in the Caucasian-associated cluster.

For this clone: Its antigen is unidentified.

Findings of the study overall: In a later analysis, specific HLA alleles were associated with 16,000 or so TCR beta sequences at a 0.05 false discovery rate.

The PCR ran on 60 Vbeta and 13 Jbeta primers. Some clones are missing from TCRdb's copy, which holds only in-frame ones; the method was immunoSEQ multiplex PCR. The specimen's table records about 130,000 clones. V lost 1 base and J 0 bases, leaving 13 bases between the germline ends. CDR1 is SGHAT, CDR2 FQNNGV, per germline. The CDR3 spans 16 residues. Sequenced sample: PBMCs. This receptor was obtained from a woman in her fifties or sixties in good health and CMV-seronegative. This chain links TRBV11-2 with TRBJ2-7, with a possible D match to TRBD2 (5 bases). This chain's CDR3 is CASSLVLDSSSYEQYF. CDR3 nucleotides: TGTGCCAGCAGCTTAGTTCTGGACTCGAGCTCCTACGAGCAGTACTTC.